This TCR beta chain comes out of a study of cytotoxic CD8 clonotypes in ibrutinib-treated CLL. Overall study findings and caveats: Among the clonotypes, public ones were uncommon and contracted or held stable on treatment.

The assay was immunoSEQ multiplex PCR, and TCRdb's table has in-frame clones only and misses some. The sample lists 200,000 to 250,000 clones; over 65% were seen once. Looked up from germline, CDR1 is MGHRA and CDR2 is YSYEKL. Trimming stripped 1 base from V and 0 bases from J, with 9 bases between. CDR3 length equals 15 residues. Remarks on this clone: Its antigen remains unknown.

The TCR sequence derives from a human donor with chronic lymphocytic leukemia. The chain uses TRBV4-1 and TRBJ1-2; perhaps TRBD1 as D (6 bases). Sample: PBMCs, taken after 12 months of ibrutinib treatment. CDR3 residues: CASSQGTAPNYGYTF. In DNA, the CDR3 is TGCGCCAGCAGCCAAGGGACAGCCCCTAACTATGGCTACACCTTC.